These 29 T cell receptor beta chains were sequenced from one sample in a study of T cell repertoires in ileal Crohn's disease. Clones were sequenced by immunoSEQ multiplex PCR, and TCRdb holds only the in-frame ones, with some missing. There are some 1,200 clones in the sample; 85% to 95% occur only once, and roughly 2.4% lies in the top ten. What was sequenced was ileal tissue. Receptors were obtained from an adult with Crohn's disease.

This chain connects TRBV11-3 to TRBJ2-1, with 12 bases identical to TRBD1. Trimming cost V 5 bases and J 8 bases; bases outside gene matches: 4. The germline V gene encodes CDR1 SGHNT and CDR2 YENEEA. CDR3 length: 14 amino acids. The CDR3 coding sequence is TGTGCCAGCAGCCCGGGACAGGGGGCCTATGAGCAGTTCTTC. Its translation is CASSPGQGAYEQFF.

CDR3 sequence: CASSYGLAHPYEQYF. In DNA, the CDR3 is TGTGCCAGCAGTTACGGACTAGCGCATCCCTACGAGCAGTACTTC. The chain has TRBV7-2 and TRBJ2-7; TRBD2 matches 9 bases. Germline CDR1 reads SGHTA; CDR2 reads FQGNSA. There are 15 residues in the CDR3. The V and J ends lost 6 bases and 2 bases, in that order; junction bases with no gene match: 8. The whole variable domain, filled in from reference TRBV7-2 and TRBJ2-7, reads GAGVSQSPSNKVTEKGKDVELRCDPISGHTALYWYRQSLGQGLEFLIYFQGNSAPDKSGLPSDRFSAERTGGSVSTLTIQRTQQEDSAVYLCASSYGLAHPYEQYFGPGTRLTVT.

V gene TRBV9 combines with J gene TRBJ2-3, with D possibly being TRBD2 (7 bases). CDR3 size: 15 residues. Germline V CDR1 and CDR2: SGDLS, YYNGEE. Trimming stripped 2 bases from V and 4 bases from J, with 14 bases between. The CDR3 nucleotides are TGTGCCAGCAGCGTCGGGGGCCGGGGGGCAGATACGCAGTATTTT. Amino acids: CASSVGGRGADTQYF.

The chain is built from TRBV5-1 and TRBJ2-5; maybe TRBD1 (6 bases). The CDR3 has 15 amino acids. V gave up 0 bases and J gave up 1 base, with 10 bases separating them. Germline values: CDR1 SGHRS, CDR2 YFSETQ. The CDR3 nucleotides are TGCGCCAGCAGCTTGGGGGGACACCTCCAAGAGACCCAGTACTTC. Translated: CASSLGGHLQETQYF. Variable domain in full (rest from reference TRBV5-1 and TRBJ2-5): KAGVTQTPRYLIKTRGQQVTLSCSPISGHRSVSWYQQTPGQGLQFLFEYFSETQRNKGNFPGRFSGRQFSNSRSEMNVSTLELGDSALYLCASSLGGHLQETQYFGPGTRLLVL.

As for this clone: The junction departs from germline at one end; a sequencing error may be responsible. V gene TRBV9 combines with J gene TRBJ1-2, with D maybe TRBD1 (5 bases). This CDR3 region has 11 residues. The V gene's germline CDR1 is SGDLS and CDR2 YYNGEE. CDR3 protein: CASSVGGTKSF. CDR3 sequence (DNA): TGTGCCAGCAGCGTAGGTGGGACTAAAAGCTTC.

This sequence joins TRBV5-8 and TRBJ1-5, with D uncertain. From germline, CDR1 is SGHTS and CDR2 YDEGEE. V lost 2 bases and J 5 bases, leaving 11 bases between the germline ends. The CDR3 has 14 amino acids. The CDR3 sequence: CASSFWSPYQPQHF. The CDR3 DNA reads as TGTGCCAGCAGCTTTTGGAGTCCGTATCAGCCCCAGCATTTT.

The chain recombines TRBV10-3 with TRBJ2-2, with 15 bases fitting TRBD2. Germline loops: CDR1 ENHRY, CDR2 SYGVKD. V was pared by 6 bases and J by 6 bases, with 11 bases of the junction left unmatched. There are 18 residues in the CDR3. DNA for the CDR3: TGTGCCATCAGCCCAATGGGACTAGCGGGGGGTTCGGCCGGGGAGCTGTTTTTT. Translation: CAISPMGLAGGSAGELFF.

The rearrangement uses TRBV7-2 and TRBJ2-1, with TRBD2 matching 12 bases. Germline V gives CDR1 SGHTA, CDR2 FQGNSA. V was pared by 3 bases and J by 5 bases, with 11 bases of the junction left unmatched. This CDR3 contains 18 residues. CDR3 nucleotide sequence: TGTGCCAGCAGCTTTAGAGCCCTAGCGGGGGGGCCAAACAATGAGCAGTTCTTC. This gives the protein CASSFRALAGGPNNEQFF.

This chain joins TRBV4-1 and TRBJ2-1; D may be TRBD2 (5 bases). The germline V and J ends were trimmed by 8 bases and 4 bases, with 21 bases remaining between them. The CDR3 spans 16 residues. Germline V gives CDR1 MGHRA, CDR2 YSYEKL. Here the CDR3 DNA reads TGCGCCAGCCAAGGCCAACTAGTCTCACCTTACAATGAGCAGTTCTTC. Protein sequence: CASQGQLVSPYNEQFF.

V and J are TRBV28 and TRBJ1-4; D uncertain. Germline V CDR1 and CDR2: MDHEN, SYDVKM. The CDR3 is 15 residues long. Trimming took off 2 bases at V and 5 bases at J, with 12 bases between the two ends. Written as DNA, the CDR3 is TGTGCCAGCAGTTTAAGACTTTCCACGAATGAAAAACTGTTTTTT. Translating it yields CASSLRLSTNEKLFF.

The rearrangement joins TRBV2 to TRBJ1-1; 7 bases line up with TRBD1. V gave up 4 bases and J gave up 0 bases; unmatched junction bases: 8. CDR3 length: 16 amino acids. The germline V gene has CDR1 SNHLY and CDR2 FYNNEI. The CDR3 sequence is CASSGAGGAMNTEAFF. CDR3 coding DNA: TGTGCCAGCAGTGGGGCAGGGGGTGCTATGAACACTGAAGCTTTCTTT.

This chain connects TRBV11-3 to TRBJ2-1; perhaps TRBD2 as D (6 bases). The CDR3 runs to 15 residues. Germline V gives CDR1 SGHNT, CDR2 YENEEA. Trimming removed 0 bases at V and 5 bases at J, with 11 bases between. The CDR3, as DNA: TGTGCCAGCAGCTTAGAAGGGGACTTTCACAATGAGCAGTTCTTC. Protein sequence: CASSLEGDFHNEQFF.

The chain uses TRBV10-2 and TRBJ2-7, with D uncertain. This CDR3 is built from 14 residues. Germline-derived CDR1 and CDR2 are WSHSY and SAAADI. V was pared by 5 bases and J by 5 bases, with 16 bases between. The CDR3 coding sequence is TGCGCCAGCAGTTACACAGCACAAGCCAACGAGCAGTACTTC. It is translated as CASSYTAQANEQYF.

This chain uses TRBV7-8 with TRBJ1-1; D uncertain. Germline-derived CDR1 and CDR2 are SGHVS and FQNEAQ. The CDR3 spans 13 residues. V gave up 5 bases and J gave up 7 bases, with 14 bases separating them. CDR3 in DNA: TGTGCCAGCAGCCTACGAGAGGGCGGTGAAGCTTTCTTT. Amino acids: CASSLREGGEAFF.

V is TRBV15 and J is TRBJ2-2; tentative D call: TRBD1 (6 bases). V was shortened by 5 bases and J by 5 bases, with 21 bases between the two germline ends. The length of the CDR3 is 17 residues. Germline V lookup: CDR1 LNHNV, CDR2 YYDKDF (reference sequence). CDR3 sequence (DNA): TGTGCCACCAGCCGCGGACTGGACAGACGGACAACCGGGGAGCTGTTTTTT. It encodes CATSRGLDRRTTGELFF. Full variable domain (outside the CDR3, taken from reference TRBV15 and TRBJ2-2): DAMVIQNPRYQVTQFGKPVTLSCSQTLNHNVMYWYQQKSSQAPKLLFHYYDKDFNNEADTPDNFQSRRPNTSFCFLDIRSPGLGDTAMYLCATSRGLDRRTTGELFFGEGSRLTVL.

This clone appeared a single time. The chain couples TRBV27 to TRBJ2-1, with 10 bases lining up with TRBD2. Germline lookup yields CDR1 MNHEY and CDR2 SMNVEV (reference sequence). This CDR3 is 19 amino acids long. V was clipped by 6 bases and J by 3 bases; unmatched bases: 17. CDR3 DNA sequence: TGTGCCAGCAGGGGTCGGGGGCTAGCGGGGGCTCCCCTCTACAATGAGCAGTTCTTC. Its translation is CASRGRGLAGAPLYNEQFF.

The chain's CDR3 is CASSFTGQEINSPLHF. DNA for the CDR3: TGTGCCAGCAGCTTCACCGGACAGGAAATTAATTCACCCCTCCACTTT. The chain has TRBV5-6 and TRBJ1-6; 7 bases are shared with TRBD1. The CDR3 is 16 residues long. V lost 2 bases to trimming and J lost 6 bases; unmatched junction nucleotides: 8. Germline loops: CDR1 SGHDT, CDR2 YYEEEE.

The chain recombines TRBV2 with TRBJ1-5, with a weak D call TRBD1 (5 bases). Germline V gene lookup returns CDR1 SNHLY and CDR2 FYNNEI. V was pared by 0 bases and J by 5 bases, with 8 bases between. CDR3 length: 14 amino acids. In DNA, the CDR3 is TGTGCCAGCAGTGAAGCCAGGGACTATCAGCCCCAGCATTTT. This encodes CASSEARDYQPQHF. Full variable domain (outside the CDR3, taken from reference TRBV2 and TRBJ1-5): EPEVTQTPSHQVTQMGQEVILRCVPISNHLYFYWYRQILGQKVEFLVSFYNNEISEKSEIFDDQFSVERPDGSNFTLKIRSTKLEDSAMYFCASSEARDYQPQHFGDGTRLSIL.

The chain links TRBV7-2 to TRBJ1-4; D not resolved. V dropped 5 bases and J dropped 8 bases, with 18 bases sitting between them. The CDR3 runs 15 residues. Germline-derived CDR1 and CDR2 are SGHTA and FQGNSA. The CDR3 DNA is TGTGCCAGCAGCCTAAATGGAGTGCAAGGCGAAAAACTGTTTTTT. Translation: CASSLNGVQGEKLFF.

The genes are TRBV5-1 and TRBJ1-2; D gene ambiguous. Trimming removed 0 bases from V and 0 bases from J, with 6 bases in between. CDR1 and CDR2 (germline): SGHRS, YFSETQ. This CDR3 is 14 amino acids long. CDR3 sequence (DNA): TGCGCCAGCAGCTTGGCCCCAGCTAACTATGGCTACACCTTC. As protein: CASSLAPANYGYTF.

The chain combines TRBV11-3 with TRBJ2-4; D is perhaps TRBD2 (6 bases). Trimming cost V 5 bases and J 0 bases, with 11 bases left between them. Germline CDR1 reads SGHNT; CDR2 reads YENEEA. This CDR3 spans 15 amino acids. CDR3 region: CASSDGGLAKNIQYF. CDR3 DNA: TGTGCCAGCAGCGACGGGGGACTAGCCAAAAACATTCAGTACTTC. Together with reference TRBV11-3 and TRBJ2-4, the CDR3 gives the full variable domain: EAGVVQSPRYKIIEKKQPVAFWCNPISGHNTLYWYLQNLGQGPELLIRYENEEAVDDSQLPKDRFSAERLKGVDSTLKIQPAELGDSAVYLCASSDGGLAKNIQYFGAGTRLSVL.

This clone appeared once. Here the CDR3 reads CASSEGQGSLFEQYF. In nucleotides, the CDR3 is TGTGCCAGCAGTGAGGGGCAGGGGTCGCTTTTCGAGCAGTACTTC. This chain links TRBV4-2 with TRBJ2-7, with D perhaps matching TRBD1 (6 bases). Trimming removed 6 bases at V and 6 bases at J, with 21 bases between. This CDR3 has 15 amino acids. Per the germline V gene, CDR1 is LGHNA and CDR2 is YNFKEQ.

This clone was recorded only once. The chain employs TRBV4-2 and TRBJ1-1, with TRBD1 as a possible D gene (6 bases). The CDR3 runs to 15 residues. Germline V gene lookup returns CDR1 LGHNA and CDR2 YNFKEQ. Trimming shortened V by 1 base and J by 1 base, and 10 bases separated the two germline ends. CDR3 in amino acids: CASSQVLQGNTEAFF. CDR3 bases: TGTGCCAGCAGCCAAGTTCTACAGGGGAACACTGAAGCTTTCTTT.

This sequence joins TRBV2 and TRBJ1-3; D is unclear. The CDR3 is 14 residues long. The germline V gene has CDR1 SNHLY and CDR2 FYNNEI. Trimming cost V 4 bases and J 3 bases, with 10 bases left between them. The CDR3 DNA reads as TGTGCCAGCAGTGGAGGGCTTAGTGGAAACACCATATATTTT. This translates into CASSGGLSGNTIYF.

V and J are TRBV5-1 and TRBJ2-5; 7 positions match TRBD1. The germline V gene has CDR1 SGHRS and CDR2 YFSETQ. Unmatched junction bases numbered 8, after V lost 4 bases and J lost 2 bases. The CDR3 runs to 15 residues. The CDR3 reads CASSTYGQAQETQYF. DNA for the CDR3: TGCGCCAGCAGCACCTATGGACAGGCGCAAGAGACCCAGTACTTC.

CDR3 nucleotides: TGTGCCAGCAGCCAAGATAGGGGGACAGGGGGCTCACCCCTCCACTTT. Translation: CASSQDRGTGGSPLHF. The rearrangement uses TRBV4-2 and TRBJ1-6, with 12 bases that match TRBD1. The CDR3 totals 16 residues. CDR1 LGHNA and CDR2 YNFKEQ come from the germline V gene. Trimming removed 0 bases from V and 10 bases from J; junction bases left unmatched: 4.

This chain joins TRBV5-1 and TRBJ1-1; 10 nucleotides align to TRBD1. Germline V gene sequence: CDR1 SGHRS, CDR2 YFSETQ. The CDR3 sequence is 17 residues long. J gave up 1 base and V 1 base, and 7 bases lay outside the gene matches. The CDR3, as DNA: TGCGCCAGCAGCTTGCAGGGACAGGGGACTTGGAACACTGAAGCTTTCTTT. Translating it yields CASSLQGQGTWNTEAFF.

DNA for the CDR3: TGTGCCAGCTCACCACCGACAGTAGGCAATGAGCAGTTCTTC. Encoded protein: CASSPPTVGNEQFF. This rearrangement joins TRBV18 to TRBJ2-1, with D perhaps TRBD1 (5 bases). This CDR3 spans 14 amino acids. The germline gives CDR1 KGHSH, CDR2 LQKENI. Trimming cost V 0 bases and J 6 bases, with 9 bases left between them.

This clone came up once. For the CDR3, the DNA is TGTGCCAGCAGCTTGCTGGGGGGGAGAGAGACCCAGTACTTC. Its protein product is CASSLLGGRETQYF. V and J are TRBV5-4 and TRBJ2-5; 7 bases agree with TRBD2. Per germline, CDR1 SGHNT and CDR2 YYREEE (reference sequence). This CDR3 comprises 14 residues. V lost 1 base to trimming and J lost 4 bases; unmatched junction nucleotides: 4.